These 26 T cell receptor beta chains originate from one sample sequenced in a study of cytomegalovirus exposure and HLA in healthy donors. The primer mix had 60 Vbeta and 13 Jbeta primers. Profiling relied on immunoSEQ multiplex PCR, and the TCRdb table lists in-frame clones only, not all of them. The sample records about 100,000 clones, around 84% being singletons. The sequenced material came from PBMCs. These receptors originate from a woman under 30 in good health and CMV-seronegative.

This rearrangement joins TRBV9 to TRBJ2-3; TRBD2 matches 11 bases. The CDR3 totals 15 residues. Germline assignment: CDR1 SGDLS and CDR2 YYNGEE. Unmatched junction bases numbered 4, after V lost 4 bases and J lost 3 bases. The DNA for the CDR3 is TGTGCCAGCAGCATACTAGCGGGGGAAACAGATACGCAGTATTTT. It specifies CASSILAGETDTQYF.

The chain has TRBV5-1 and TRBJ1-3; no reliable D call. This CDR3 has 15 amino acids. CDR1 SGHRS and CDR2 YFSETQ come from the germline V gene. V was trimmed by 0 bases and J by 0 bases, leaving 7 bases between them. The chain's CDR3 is CASSLDSGSGNTIYF. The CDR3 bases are TGCGCCAGCAGCTTGGACTCCGGCTCTGGAAACACCATATATTTT.

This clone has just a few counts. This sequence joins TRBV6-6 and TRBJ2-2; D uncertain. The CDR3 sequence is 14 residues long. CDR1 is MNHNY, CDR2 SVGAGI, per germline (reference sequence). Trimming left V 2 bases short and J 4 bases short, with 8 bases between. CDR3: CASSYQETTGELFF. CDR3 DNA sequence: TGTGCCAGCAGTTACCAGGAAACCACCGGGGAGCTGTTTTTT.

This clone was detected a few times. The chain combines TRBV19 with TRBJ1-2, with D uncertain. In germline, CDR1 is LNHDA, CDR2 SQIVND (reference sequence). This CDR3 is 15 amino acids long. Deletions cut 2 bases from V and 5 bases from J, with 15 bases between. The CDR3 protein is CASSIRKGSGYGYTF. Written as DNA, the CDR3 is TGTGCCAGTAGTATACGTAAAGGGTCGGGATATGGCTACACCTTC.

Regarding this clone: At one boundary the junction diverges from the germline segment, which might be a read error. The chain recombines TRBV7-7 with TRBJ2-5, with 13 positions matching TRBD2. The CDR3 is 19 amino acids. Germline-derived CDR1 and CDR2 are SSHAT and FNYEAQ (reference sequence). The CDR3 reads CASSLGLLGTSGNTRTQYF. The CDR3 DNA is TGTGCTAGCAGCTTAGGTTTATTAGGGACTAGCGGGAACACTCGGACCCAGTACTTC.

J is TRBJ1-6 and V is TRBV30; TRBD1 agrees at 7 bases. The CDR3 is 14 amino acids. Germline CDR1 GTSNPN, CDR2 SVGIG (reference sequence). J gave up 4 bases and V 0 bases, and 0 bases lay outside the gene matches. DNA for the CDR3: TGTGCCTGGAGTGTGACAGGGTATAATTCACCCCTCCACTTT. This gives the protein CAWSVTGYNSPLHF.

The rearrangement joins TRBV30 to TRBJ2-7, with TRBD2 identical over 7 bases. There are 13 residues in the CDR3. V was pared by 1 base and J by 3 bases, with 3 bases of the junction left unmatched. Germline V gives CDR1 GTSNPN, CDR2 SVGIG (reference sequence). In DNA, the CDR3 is TGTGCCTGGAGTGCTAGCGGAAACTACGAGCAGTACTTC. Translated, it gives CAWSASGNYEQYF.

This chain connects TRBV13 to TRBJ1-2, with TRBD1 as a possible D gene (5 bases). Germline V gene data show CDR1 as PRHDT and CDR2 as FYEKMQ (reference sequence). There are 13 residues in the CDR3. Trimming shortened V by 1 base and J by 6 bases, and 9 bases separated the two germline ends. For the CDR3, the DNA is TGTGCCAGCAGCTTAGATAGGGGTCATGGCTACACCTTC. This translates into CASSLDRGHGYTF.

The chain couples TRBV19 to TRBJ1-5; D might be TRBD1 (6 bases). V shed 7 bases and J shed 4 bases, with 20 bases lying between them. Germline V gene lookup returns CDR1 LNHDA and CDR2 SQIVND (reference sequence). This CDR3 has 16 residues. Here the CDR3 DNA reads TGTGCCAGTACCAGGGGAAGTTTCGACGAAAATCAGCCCCAGCATTTT. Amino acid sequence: CASTRGSFDENQPQHF.

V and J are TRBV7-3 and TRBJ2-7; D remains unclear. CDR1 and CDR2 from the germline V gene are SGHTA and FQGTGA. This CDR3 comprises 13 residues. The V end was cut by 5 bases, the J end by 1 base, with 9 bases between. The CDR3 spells CASSLQPSYEQYF. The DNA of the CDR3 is TGTGCCAGCAGCCTACAGCCTTCCTACGAGCAGTACTTC.

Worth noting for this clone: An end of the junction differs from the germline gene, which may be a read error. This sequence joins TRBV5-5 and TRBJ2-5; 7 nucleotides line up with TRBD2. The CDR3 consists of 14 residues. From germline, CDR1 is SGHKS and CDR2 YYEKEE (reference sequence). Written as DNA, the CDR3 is TGTGCCAACAGCTTGGCATGGGGAGGGGAGACCCAGTACTTC. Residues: CANSLAWGGETQYF.

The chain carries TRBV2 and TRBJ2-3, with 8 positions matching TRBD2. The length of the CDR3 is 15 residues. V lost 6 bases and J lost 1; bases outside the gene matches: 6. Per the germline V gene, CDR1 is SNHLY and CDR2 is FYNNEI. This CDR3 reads CASSGGGLRTDTQYF. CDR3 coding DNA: TGTGCCAGCAGCGGGGGGGGACTTCGCACAGATACGCAGTATTTT.

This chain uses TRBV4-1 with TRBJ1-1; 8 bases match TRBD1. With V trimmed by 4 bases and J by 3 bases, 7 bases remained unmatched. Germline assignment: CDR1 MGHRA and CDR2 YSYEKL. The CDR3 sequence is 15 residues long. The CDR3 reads CASSRPDRVDTEAFF. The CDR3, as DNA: TGCGCCAGCAGCCGCCCGGACAGGGTGGACACTGAAGCTTTCTTT.

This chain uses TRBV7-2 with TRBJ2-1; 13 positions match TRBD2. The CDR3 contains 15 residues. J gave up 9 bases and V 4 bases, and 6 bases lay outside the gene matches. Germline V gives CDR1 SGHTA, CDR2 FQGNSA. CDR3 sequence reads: CASSSWTSGRGEQFF. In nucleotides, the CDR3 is TGTGCCAGCAGCTCTTGGACTAGCGGGAGAGGTGAGCAGTTCTTC.

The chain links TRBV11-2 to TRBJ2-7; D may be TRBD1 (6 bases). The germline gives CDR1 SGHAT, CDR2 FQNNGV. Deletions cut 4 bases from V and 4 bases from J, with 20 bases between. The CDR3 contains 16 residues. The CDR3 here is CASSYSDGTLYYEQYF. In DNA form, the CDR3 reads TGTGCCAGCAGCTATTCCGATGGGACACTCTATTACGAGCAGTACTTC.

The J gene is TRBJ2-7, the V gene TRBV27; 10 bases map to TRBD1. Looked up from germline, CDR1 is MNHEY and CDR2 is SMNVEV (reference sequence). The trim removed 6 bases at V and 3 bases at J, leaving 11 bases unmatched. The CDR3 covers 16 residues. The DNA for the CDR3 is TGTGCCAGCAGATTAACGGGACAGGGGAGTGGCTACGAGCAGTACTTC. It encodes CASRLTGQGSGYEQYF.

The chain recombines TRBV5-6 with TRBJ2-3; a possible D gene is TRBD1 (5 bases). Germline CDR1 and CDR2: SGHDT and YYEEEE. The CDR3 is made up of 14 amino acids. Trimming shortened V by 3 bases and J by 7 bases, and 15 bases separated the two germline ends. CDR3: CASSYDHRSNTQYF. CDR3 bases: TGTGCCAGCAGCTATGACCACAGGTCTAATACGCAGTATTTT.

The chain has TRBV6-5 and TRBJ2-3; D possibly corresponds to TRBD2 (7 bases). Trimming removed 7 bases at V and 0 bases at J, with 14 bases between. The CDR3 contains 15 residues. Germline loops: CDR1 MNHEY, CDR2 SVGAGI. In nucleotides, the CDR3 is TGTGCCAGCAAGGGGGGGGCCTCTAGCACAGATACGCAGTATTTT. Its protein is CASKGGASSTDTQYF.

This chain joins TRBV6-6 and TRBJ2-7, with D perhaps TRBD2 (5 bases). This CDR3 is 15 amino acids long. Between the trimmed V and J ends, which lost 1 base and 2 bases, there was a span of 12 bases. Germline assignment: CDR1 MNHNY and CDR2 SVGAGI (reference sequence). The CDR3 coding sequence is TGTGCCAGCAGTTACTACGGATCGGGGACCTACGAGCAGTACTTC. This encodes CASSYYGSGTYEQYF.

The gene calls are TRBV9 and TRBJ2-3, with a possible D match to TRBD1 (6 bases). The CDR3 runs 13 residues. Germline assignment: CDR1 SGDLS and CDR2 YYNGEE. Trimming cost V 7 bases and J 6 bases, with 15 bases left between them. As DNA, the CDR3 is TGTGCCAGCCACCTCCTAACAGGGGATACGCAGTATTTT. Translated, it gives CASHLLTGDTQYF.

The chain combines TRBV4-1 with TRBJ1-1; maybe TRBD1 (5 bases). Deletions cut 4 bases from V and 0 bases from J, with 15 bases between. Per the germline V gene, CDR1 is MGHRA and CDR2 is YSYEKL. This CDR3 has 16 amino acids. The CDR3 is CASSPESQGMNTEAFF. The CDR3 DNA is TGCGCCAGCAGCCCAGAGTCGCAGGGAATGAACACTGAAGCTTTCTTT.

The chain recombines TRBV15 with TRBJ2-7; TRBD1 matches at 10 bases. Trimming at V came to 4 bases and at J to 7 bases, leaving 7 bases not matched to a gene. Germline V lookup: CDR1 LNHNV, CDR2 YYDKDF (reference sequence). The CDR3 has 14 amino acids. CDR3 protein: CATSTPGQGMEQYF. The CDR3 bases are TGTGCCACCAGCACCCCGGGACAGGGGATGGAGCAGTACTTC.

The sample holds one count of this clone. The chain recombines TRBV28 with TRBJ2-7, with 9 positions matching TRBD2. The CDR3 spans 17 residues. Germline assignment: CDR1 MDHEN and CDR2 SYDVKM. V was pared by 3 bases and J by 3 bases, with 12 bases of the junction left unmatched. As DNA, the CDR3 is TGTGCCAGCAGTTTTAGCAAGCGGGGGGCACCTAACTACGAGCAGTACTTC. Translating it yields CASSFSKRGAPNYEQYF.

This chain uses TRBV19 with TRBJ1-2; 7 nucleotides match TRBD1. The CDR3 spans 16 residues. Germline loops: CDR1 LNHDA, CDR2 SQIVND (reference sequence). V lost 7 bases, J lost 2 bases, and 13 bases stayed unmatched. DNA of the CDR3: TGTGCCAGTAACACAAGGGGGACAGCACAAAACTATGGCTACACCTTC. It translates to CASNTRGTAQNYGYTF.

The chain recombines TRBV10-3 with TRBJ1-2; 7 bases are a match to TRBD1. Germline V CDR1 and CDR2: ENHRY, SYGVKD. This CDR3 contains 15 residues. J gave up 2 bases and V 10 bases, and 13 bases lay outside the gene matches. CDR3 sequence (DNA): TGTGCCACCCAACCCGCAGGGGGAGTCAACTATGGCTACACCTTC. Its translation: CATQPAGGVNYGYTF.

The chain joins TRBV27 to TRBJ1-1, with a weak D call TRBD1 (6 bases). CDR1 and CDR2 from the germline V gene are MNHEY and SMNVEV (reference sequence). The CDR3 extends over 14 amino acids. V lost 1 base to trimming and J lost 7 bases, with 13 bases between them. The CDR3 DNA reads TGTGCCAGCAGTTTATACCCGACAGGTCTTGAAGCTTTCTTT. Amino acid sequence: CASSLYPTGLEAFF.